This section outlines one T cell receptor (beta chain) sequence together with its context. Its antigen is as yet unknown. The study reverse transcribed the entire isolated RNA, so it sequenced expressed TCRB transcripts. The table came from immunoSEQ multiplex PCR; TCRdb's copy has only in-frame clones and leaves some out. Of approximately 280,000 clones in the sample, about 15% were seen once. The V gene lost 1 base and the J gene lost 2 bases, with 7 bases spanning the gap. The CDR3 loop spans 14 amino acids. Germline assignment: CDR1 SGHTA and CDR2 FQGNSA. The data derive from a study of beta chain features in type 1 diabetes. Findings of the study overall: Among patients, naive, central memory and Treg TCRB repertoires appeared more similar than among healthy donors. The study found moderately but significantly shorter TCRB CDR3s in all four CD4+ subsets of Type 1 diabetes patients.

Sequencing was performed on naive CD4+ T cells from blood. The chain joins TRBV7-2 to TRBJ2-3; no definite D call. The receptor comes from a man aged 18 to 35 with type 1 diabetes. CDR3 protein: CASSLEYTTDTQYF. Here the CDR3 DNA reads TGTGCCAGCAGCTTAGAGTACACCACAGATACGCAGTATTTT.